The rows below give T cell receptor beta chains drawn from one sample of a study of cytomegalovirus exposure and HLA in healthy donors. Data came from immunoSEQ multiplex PCR; TCRdb stores just in-frame clones and leaves some out. The top ten hold about 6.3% of the sample, which has over 100,000 clones, roughly 88% seen once. Sample: PBMCs. Every receptor here comes from a woman younger than 30 in good health and CMV-seropositive. The CDR3 runs from the conserved cysteine through the conserved F or W. The order of the fields is CDR3 DNA, CDR3 protein, D gene, CDR3 length, J gene, clone size, V gene. A D gene is named only where the DNA matches it firmly. Not all rows give a size; the values are once, few, many and, for expanded clones, a class.

TGTGCCAGCAGTGGAATAGGGGACTACGAGCAGTACTTC,CASSGIGDYEQYF,.,13,TRBJ2-7,.,TRBV2
TGCGCCAGCAGTCCTCTACTAGCGGGGAAATTCACAGATACGCAGTATTTT,CASSPLLAGKFTDTQYF,TRBD2,17,TRBJ2-3,.,TRBV23-1
TGTGCCAGCAGTTTCCGGGACATGAGAGCCTACGAGCAGTACTTC,CASSFRDMRAYEQYF,.,15,TRBJ2-7,.,TRBV27
TGTGCCAGTAGTATATCTCTAGCGCCTGAGCAGTTCTTC,CASSISLAPEQFF,.,13,TRBJ2-1,.,TRBV19
TGCGCCAGCAGCCAAGATTGGTGGGCTAGCGGGGATACAGATACGCAGTATTTT,CASSQDWWASGDTDTQYF,TRBD2,18,TRBJ2-3,once,TRBV4-1
TGTGCCAGCAGCCCGTACTACAATAAACGGATGAACACTGAAGCTTTCTTT,CASSPYYNKRMNTEAFF,.,17,TRBJ1-1,once,TRBV27
TGTGCCTGGAGTCCCGGGACAACGAACACCGGGGAGCTGTTTTTT,CAWSPGTTNTGELFF,.,15,TRBJ2-2,.,TRBV30
TGTGCCAGCAGCCATGGGCTGAACACTGAAGCTTTCTTT,CASSHGLNTEAFF,.,13,TRBJ1-1,.,TRBV14
TGTGCCAGTAGTAGACAGGCGGGGGTTGATCAGCCCCAGCATTTT,CASSRQAGVDQPQHF,.,15,TRBJ1-5,.,TRBV19
TGCGCCAGCAGCCCCGGTGATAGCGGGGGTGCAGATACGCAGTATTTT,CASSPGDSGGADTQYF,TRBD2,16,TRBJ2-3,.,TRBV5-1
TGCGCCAGCAGCTTGGGTCCGGGACAGGGTAATTACGAGCAGTACTTC,CASSLGPGQGNYEQYF,TRBD1,16,TRBJ2-7,.,TRBV5-1
TGTGCCTGGAGACCAGGGGGCCTCTCTGGCTACACCTTC,CAWRPGGLSGYTF,TRBD1,13,TRBJ1-2,.,TRBV30
TGTGCCAGCAGCTCCGTGTCGGGGGATGAGCAGTTCTTC,CASSSVSGDEQFF,.,13,TRBJ2-1,.,TRBV11-2